These 8 T cell receptor beta chains were all obtained from the same sample, sequenced in a study of human T cells and chemical hapten exposure. Stated time point: patch test 1, 2 weeks after DPC sensitization. This sample's treatment: therapeutic diphenylcyclopropenone sensitization with weekly scalp DPC. MiXCR, run by TCRdb on the RACE reads, gives a single entry per CDR3 protein. Among more than 65,000 distinct CDR3 sequences listed, about a tenth were seen once. The starting material was whole blood, obtained in connection with sensitization to the hapten diphenylcyclopropenone (DPC). The receptor set was obtained from a woman between 45 and 65 years old with alopecia areata. Some clones in this sample may be carry-over from other donors' samples.

This clonotype came up a few times. The chain couples TRBV27 to TRBJ2-1; unclear D gene. The CDR3 loop spans 14 amino acids. In germline, CDR1 is MNHEY, CDR2 SMNVEV (reference sequence). V was pared by 11 bases and J by 5 bases, with 19 bases between. The chain's CDR3 is CAAMKARGNNEQFF. As DNA, the CDR3 is TGTGCCGCGATGAAGGCCCGAGGAAACAATGAGCAGTTCTTC.

This clonotype was counted ten times or more. The chain uses TRBV6-2 or TRBV6-3 and TRBJ2-7; 8 nucleotides agree with TRBD2. Germline V gene data show CDR1 as MNHEY and CDR2 as SVGEGT. J was trimmed by 3 bases and V by 6 bases; bases with no gene match: 13. This CDR3 spans 16 amino acids. This CDR3 reads CASSLPPGLGLYEQYF. In DNA form, the CDR3 reads TGTGCCAGCAGCCTCCCTCCGGGACTAGGCCTCTACGAGCAGTACTTC.

CDR3 protein: CASSKAEGSYEQYF. DNA for the CDR3: TGTGCCAGCAGCAAGGCGGAGGGTTCCTACGAGCAGTACTTC. The chain recombines TRBV21-1 with TRBJ2-7; the table's TRBD2 call for D was not verified on the DNA. TRBV21-1 is shown as a pseudogene. This CDR3 has 14 amino acids.

The sample holds a few counts of this clonotype. V and J are TRBV18 and TRBJ2-4; 7 nucleotides agree with TRBD2. This CDR3 spans 14 amino acids. Unmatched junction bases numbered 3, after V lost 4 bases and J lost 3 bases. Germline V gene lookup returns CDR1 KGHSH and CDR2 LQKENI. The DNA of the CDR3 is TGTGCCAGCTCACGGGACTACCTCAAAAACATTCAGTACTTC. This encodes CASSRDYLKNIQYF.

The chain's CDR3 is CASSHRQGTNEQFF. CDR3 nucleotide sequence: TGCGCCAGCAGCCACCGACAGGGGACCAATGAGCAGTTCTTC. The rearrangement joins TRBV5-1 to TRBJ2-1; 8 bases are shared with TRBD1. The V and J ends lost 4 bases and 6 bases, in that order; junction bases with no gene match: 6. The CDR3 consists of 14 residues. CDR1 SGHRS and CDR2 YFSETQ come from the germline V gene.

The V call is TRBV7-9, the J call TRBJ2-2, with 8 positions matching TRBD1. The trim removed 6 bases at V and 3 bases at J, leaving 6 bases unmatched. The CDR3 is made up of 15 amino acids. CDR1 SEHNR and CDR2 FQNEAQ come from the germline V gene (reference sequence). The CDR3 protein is CASSPGQVDTGELFF. The CDR3, as DNA: TGTGCCAGCAGTCCGGGACAGGTGGACACCGGGGAGCTGTTTTTT.

Worth noting for this clonotype: Being one base from a much bigger clone, this may be a read error. The chain combines TRBV5-1 with TRBJ2-7; D ambiguous. V lost 0 bases, J lost 2 bases, and 12 bases lay in between. From germline, CDR1 is SGHRS and CDR2 YFSETQ. The CDR3 has 15 amino acids. The CDR3 DNA sequence: TGCGCCAGCAGCTTGGGCGACGTAGGCACCTACGAGCAGTACTTC. This encodes CASSLGDVGTYEQYF.

There are many counts of this clonotype. This sequence joins TRBV18 and TRBJ2-5, with D tentatively TRBD2 (5 bases). V shed 4 bases and J shed 5 bases, with 11 bases lying between them. There are 13 residues in the CDR3. Germline-derived CDR1 and CDR2 are KGHSH and LQKENI. CDR3 loop: CASSLGLAETQYF. CDR3 in DNA: TGTGCCAGCTCACTCGGACTGGCGGAGACCCAGTACTTC.